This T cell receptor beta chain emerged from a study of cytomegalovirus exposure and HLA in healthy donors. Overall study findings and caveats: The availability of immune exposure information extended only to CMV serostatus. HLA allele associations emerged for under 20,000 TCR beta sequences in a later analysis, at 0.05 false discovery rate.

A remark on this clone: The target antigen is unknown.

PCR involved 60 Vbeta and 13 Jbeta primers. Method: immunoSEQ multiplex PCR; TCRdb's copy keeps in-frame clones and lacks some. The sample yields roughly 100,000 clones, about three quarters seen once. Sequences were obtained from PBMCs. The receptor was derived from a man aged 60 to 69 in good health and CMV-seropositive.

The CDR3 DNA reads TGTGCCAGCTCGCCGTTGGGGGGAGGAGGAGAGACCCAGTACTTC. Its translation: CASSPLGGGGETQYF. V usage is TRBV18 and J usage is TRBJ2-5; perhaps TRBD2 as D (6 bases). Trimming stripped 6 bases from V and 4 bases from J, with 18 bases between. Germline V gene sequence: CDR1 KGHSH, CDR2 LQKENI. The CDR3 totals 15 residues.